This T cell receptor beta chain is drawn from a study of CD8 T cells in Susac syndrome. As for the study in general: Susac syndrome patients were untreated, on corticosteroids with some adding intravenous immunoglobulin, or on intravenous immunoglobulin only. Overall study findings and caveats: In Susac syndrome, the CD4+ T cell repertoires did not show clonal expansion.

Random hexamers were used to reverse transcribe an amount of about 0.45 to 1 ug RNA. The method of amplification for TCR beta CDR3 was immunoSEQ multiplex PCR, covering 54 Vbeta and 13 Jbeta. TCRdb re-called the immunoSEQ multiplex PCR reads with MiXCR, one entry per CDR3 protein. The sample includes approximately 190,000 distinct CDR3 sequences, nearly 97% seen only once; the top ten take 0.098%. Remarks on this clonotype: Its antigen is not known.

From blood CD8+ and CD4+ T cells, TCR beta sequences were generated. Germline values: CDR1 MNHNS, CDR2 SASEGT. The CDR3 runs to 17 residues. V lost 5 bases to trimming and J lost 0 bases; unmatched junction nucleotides: 8. V gene TRBV6-1 combines with J gene TRBJ2-1; 9 bases align to TRBD1. The material sequenced was CD4+ T cells from PBMCs. The sequence was collected from a human donor with Susac syndrome. The CDR3 DNA reads TGTGCCAGCAGTAATCTACCGGGACAGGGCTCCTACAATGAGCAGTTCTTC. Its translation: CASSNLPGQGSYNEQFF.